The clone carrying this T cell receptor (beta chain) was recorded many times. Its antigen is as yet unknown. The library was built from about 370 ng RNA with molecular barcoded adaptors for alpha/delta and beta/gamma chains. TCRdb re-derived calls from the reads in MiXCR, one entry per CDR3 protein. The sample holds some 130,000 distinct CDR3 sequences, approximately 13% seen once. The sample originates from a study of read filtering for tumor transcriptome and immune sequencing. Overall study findings and caveats: Correlation between methods rose after single-read clonotypes were removed. The sorted CD138-negative fraction was a mixed bone marrow immune population, not purified T cells. In IR-seq, single-read clonotypes were approximately 83% of clonotypes but about 3.5% of reads.

Trimming took off 1 base at V and 0 bases at J, with 9 bases between the two ends. CDR3 size: 15 residues. Germline CDR1 DFQATT, CDR2 SNEGSKA (reference sequence). Bone marrow was sampled from every patient at the time of active disease. The chain is built from TRBV20-1 and TRBJ2-2; D is uncertain. This TCR was sampled from a donor aged 40 or older with multiple myeloma. The sequenced sample was a population of CD138-negative cells sorted from bone marrow. CDR3 sequence: CSARVRKSNTGELFF. DNA of the CDR3: TGCAGTGCTAGAGTACGGAAATCGAACACCGGGGAGCTGTTTTTT.